The clone carrying this TCR beta chain was seen only a few times. Methods used by the authors: Reference gene primers were amplified, and this amplification served to estimate nucleated cell counts. The repertoire was sequenced with immunoSEQ multiplex PCR; TCRdb's copy has only in-frame clones and lacks some. Clonal size and the V and J genes are those of that table, whereas D and trimming came from the DNA. The repertoire holds 150,000 to 180,000 clones, roughly four fifths seen once, with 9% to 13% in the top ten. The sample belongs to a study of blood T cell repertoires in COVID-19. At the level of the study: Collection of acute and convalescent COVID-19 samples took place in the United States, Italy and Spain. Sources were T cells, B-cell-depleted T cells, or PBMCs; the material itself was cDNA or gDNA.

Looked up from germline, CDR1 is MNHEY and CDR2 is SMNVEV (reference sequence). V lost 7 bases to trimming and J lost 0 bases, with 10 bases between them. The CDR3 has 14 residues. The rearrangement uses TRBV27 and TRBJ1-5; D gene unclear. What was sequenced was peripheral blood. The clonotype was recovered from a woman aged 60 to 75 with COVID-19, enrolled during active disease. The CDR3: CASNDGNSNQPQHF. The CDR3, as DNA: TGTGCCAGCAATGACGGGAATAGCAATCAGCCCCAGCATTTT.